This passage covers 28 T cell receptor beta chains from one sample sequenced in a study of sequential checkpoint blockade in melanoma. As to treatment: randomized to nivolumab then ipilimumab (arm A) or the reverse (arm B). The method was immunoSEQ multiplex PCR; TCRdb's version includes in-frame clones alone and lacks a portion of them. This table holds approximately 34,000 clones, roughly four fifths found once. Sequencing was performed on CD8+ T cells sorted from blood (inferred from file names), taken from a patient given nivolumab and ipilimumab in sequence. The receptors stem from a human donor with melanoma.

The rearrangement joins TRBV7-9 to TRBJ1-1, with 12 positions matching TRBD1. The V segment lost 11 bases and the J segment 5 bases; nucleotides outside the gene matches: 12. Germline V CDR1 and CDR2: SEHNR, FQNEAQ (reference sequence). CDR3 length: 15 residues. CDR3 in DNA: TGTGCCCTGGGGGGACAGGGGGCGCTTTGGACTGAAGCTTTCTTT. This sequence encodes CALGGQGALWTEAFF.

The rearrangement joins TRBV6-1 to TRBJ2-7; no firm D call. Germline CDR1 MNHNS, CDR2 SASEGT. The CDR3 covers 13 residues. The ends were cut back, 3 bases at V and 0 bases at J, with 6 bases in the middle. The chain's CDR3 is CASSDGVSYEQYF. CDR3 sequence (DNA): TGTGCCAGCAGTGACGGAGTCTCCTACGAGCAGTACTTC.

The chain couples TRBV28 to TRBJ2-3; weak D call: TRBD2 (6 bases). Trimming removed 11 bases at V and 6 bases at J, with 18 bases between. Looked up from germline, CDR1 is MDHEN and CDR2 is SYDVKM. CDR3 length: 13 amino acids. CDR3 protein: CAAGPFTTDTQYF. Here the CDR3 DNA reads TGTGCCGCGGGACCATTTACGACTGATACGCAGTATTTT.

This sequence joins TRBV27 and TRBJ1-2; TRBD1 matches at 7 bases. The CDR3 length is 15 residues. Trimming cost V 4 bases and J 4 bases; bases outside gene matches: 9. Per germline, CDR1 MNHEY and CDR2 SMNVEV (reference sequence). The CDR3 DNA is TGTGCCAGCAGTTCGTCATGGACAGGTTTCTATGGCTACACCTTC. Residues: CASSSSWTGFYGYTF.

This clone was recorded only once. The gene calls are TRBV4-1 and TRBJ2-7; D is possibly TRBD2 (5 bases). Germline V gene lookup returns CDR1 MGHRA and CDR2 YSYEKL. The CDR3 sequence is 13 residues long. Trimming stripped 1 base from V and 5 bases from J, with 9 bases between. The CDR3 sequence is CASSQVRGDEQYF. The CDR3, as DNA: TGCGCCAGCAGCCAAGTCCGGGGAGACGAGCAGTACTTC.

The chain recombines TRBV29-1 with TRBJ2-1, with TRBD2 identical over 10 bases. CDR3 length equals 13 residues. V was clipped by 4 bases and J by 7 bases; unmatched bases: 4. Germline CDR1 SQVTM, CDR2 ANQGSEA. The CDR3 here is CSVGGLAINEQFF. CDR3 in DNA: TGCAGCGTTGGGGGACTAGCGATAAATGAGCAGTTCTTC.

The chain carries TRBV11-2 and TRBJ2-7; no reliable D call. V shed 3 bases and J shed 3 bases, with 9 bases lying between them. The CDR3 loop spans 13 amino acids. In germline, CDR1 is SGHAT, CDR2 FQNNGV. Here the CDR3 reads CASSLPWSYEQYF. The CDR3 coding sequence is TGTGCCAGCAGCTTGCCCTGGAGCTACGAGCAGTACTTC.

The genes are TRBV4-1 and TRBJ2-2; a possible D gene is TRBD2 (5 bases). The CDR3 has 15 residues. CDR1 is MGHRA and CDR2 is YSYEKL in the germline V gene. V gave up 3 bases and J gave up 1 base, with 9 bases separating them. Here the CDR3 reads CASSQVDWNTGELFF. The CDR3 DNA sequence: TGCGCCAGCAGCCAGGTGGACTGGAACACCGGGGAGCTGTTTTTT.

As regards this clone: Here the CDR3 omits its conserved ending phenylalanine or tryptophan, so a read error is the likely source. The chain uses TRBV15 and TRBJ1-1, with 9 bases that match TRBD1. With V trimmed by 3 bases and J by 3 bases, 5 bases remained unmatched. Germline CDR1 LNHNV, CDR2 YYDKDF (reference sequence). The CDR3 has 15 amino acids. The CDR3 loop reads CATSRMTGGYTEAFL. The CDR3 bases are TGTGCCACCAGCAGGATGACAGGGGGGTACACTGAAGCTTTCCTT.

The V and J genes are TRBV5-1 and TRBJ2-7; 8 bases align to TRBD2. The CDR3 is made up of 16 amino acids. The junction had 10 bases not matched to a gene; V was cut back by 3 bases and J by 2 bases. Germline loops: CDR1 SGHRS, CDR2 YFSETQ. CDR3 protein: CASSSPLGTRAYEQYF. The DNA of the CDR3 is TGCGCCAGCAGCTCACCCCTCGGGACTAGGGCCTACGAGCAGTACTTC.

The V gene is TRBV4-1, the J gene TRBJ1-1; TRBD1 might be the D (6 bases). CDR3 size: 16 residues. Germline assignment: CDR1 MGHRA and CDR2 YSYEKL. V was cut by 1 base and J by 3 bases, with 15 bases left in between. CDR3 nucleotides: TGCGCCAGCAGCCAAGGCAGGGGCCTAGGGGACACTGAAGCTTTCTTT. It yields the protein CASSQGRGLGDTEAFF.

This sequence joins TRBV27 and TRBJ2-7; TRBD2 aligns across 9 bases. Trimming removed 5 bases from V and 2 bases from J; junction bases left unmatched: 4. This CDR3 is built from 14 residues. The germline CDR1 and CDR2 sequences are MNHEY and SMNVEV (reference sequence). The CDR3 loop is CASSPLAGTYEQYF. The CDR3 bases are TGTGCCAGCAGTCCCCTAGCGGGAACCTACGAGCAGTACTTC.

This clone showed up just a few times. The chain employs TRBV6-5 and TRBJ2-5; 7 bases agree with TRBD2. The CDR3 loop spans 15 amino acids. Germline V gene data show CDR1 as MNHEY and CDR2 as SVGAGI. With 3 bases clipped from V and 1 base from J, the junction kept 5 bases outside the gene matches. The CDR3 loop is CASSYLRGSQETQYF. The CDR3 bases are TGTGCCAGCAGTTATCTACGCGGGAGCCAAGAGACCCAGTACTTC.

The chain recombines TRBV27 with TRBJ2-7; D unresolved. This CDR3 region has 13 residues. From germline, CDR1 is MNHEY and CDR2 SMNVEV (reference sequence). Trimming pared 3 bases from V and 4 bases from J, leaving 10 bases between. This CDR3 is CASSFSSVYEQYF. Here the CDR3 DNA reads TGTGCCAGCAGTTTTTCTAGTGTTTACGAGCAGTACTTC.

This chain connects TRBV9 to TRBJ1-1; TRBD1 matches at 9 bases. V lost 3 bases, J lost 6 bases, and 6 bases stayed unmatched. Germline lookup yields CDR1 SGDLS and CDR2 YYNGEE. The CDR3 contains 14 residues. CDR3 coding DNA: TGTGCCAGCAGCGCCCCACGGACAGGGGCTGAAGCTTTCTTT. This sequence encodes CASSAPRTGAEAFF.

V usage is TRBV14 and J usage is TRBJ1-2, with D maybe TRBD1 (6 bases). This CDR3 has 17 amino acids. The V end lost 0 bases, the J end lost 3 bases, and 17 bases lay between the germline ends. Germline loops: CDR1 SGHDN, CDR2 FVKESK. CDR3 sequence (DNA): TGTGCCAGCAGCCAAGATGGGGAGGGGGGTAGATACTATGGCTACACCTTC. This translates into CASSQDGEGGRYYGYTF.

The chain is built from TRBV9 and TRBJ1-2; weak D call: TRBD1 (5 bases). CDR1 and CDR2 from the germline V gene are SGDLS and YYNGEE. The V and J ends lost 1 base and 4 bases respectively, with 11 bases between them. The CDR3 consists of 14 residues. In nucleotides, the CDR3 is TGTGCCAGCAGCGTATCTCCAGACAGCTATGGCTACACCTTC. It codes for CASSVSPDSYGYTF.

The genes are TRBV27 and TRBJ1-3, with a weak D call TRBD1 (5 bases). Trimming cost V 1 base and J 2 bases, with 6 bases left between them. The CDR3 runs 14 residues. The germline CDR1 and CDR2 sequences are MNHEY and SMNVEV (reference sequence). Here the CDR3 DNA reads TGTGCCAGCAGTTTATTAGGGGCTGGAAACACCATATATTTT. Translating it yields CASSLLGAGNTIYF.

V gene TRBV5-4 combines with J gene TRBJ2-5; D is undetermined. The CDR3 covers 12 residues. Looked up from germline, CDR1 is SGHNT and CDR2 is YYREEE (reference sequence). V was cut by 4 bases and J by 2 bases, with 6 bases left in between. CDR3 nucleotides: TGTGCCAGCAGCCTGGTACAAGAGACCCAGTACTTC. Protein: CASSLVQETQYF.

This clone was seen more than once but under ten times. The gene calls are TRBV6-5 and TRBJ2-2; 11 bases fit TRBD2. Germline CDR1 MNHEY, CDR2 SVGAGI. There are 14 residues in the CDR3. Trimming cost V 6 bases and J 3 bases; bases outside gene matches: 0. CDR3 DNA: TGTGCCAGCAGACTAGCGGGAGACACCGGGGAGCTGTTTTTT. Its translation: CASRLAGDTGELFF.

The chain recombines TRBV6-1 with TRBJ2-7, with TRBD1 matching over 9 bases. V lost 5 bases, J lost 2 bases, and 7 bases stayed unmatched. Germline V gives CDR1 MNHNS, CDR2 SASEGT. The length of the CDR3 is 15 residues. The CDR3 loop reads CASSPRDRATYEQYF. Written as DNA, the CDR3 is TGTGCCAGCAGTCCCCGGGACAGGGCTACCTACGAGCAGTACTTC.

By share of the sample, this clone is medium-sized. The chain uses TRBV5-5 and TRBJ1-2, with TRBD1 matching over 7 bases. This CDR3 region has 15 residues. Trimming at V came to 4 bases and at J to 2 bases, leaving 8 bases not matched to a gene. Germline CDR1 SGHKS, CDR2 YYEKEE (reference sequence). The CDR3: CASSPIRDRNYGYTF. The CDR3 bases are TGTGCCAGCAGCCCAATCCGGGACAGAAACTATGGCTACACCTTC. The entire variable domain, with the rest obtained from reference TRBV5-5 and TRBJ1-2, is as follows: DAGVTQSPTHLIKTRGQQVTLRCSPISGHKSVSWYQQVLGQGPQFIFQYYEKEERGRGNFPDRFSARQFPNYSSELNVNALLLGDSALYLCASSPIRDRNYGYTFGSGTRLTVV.

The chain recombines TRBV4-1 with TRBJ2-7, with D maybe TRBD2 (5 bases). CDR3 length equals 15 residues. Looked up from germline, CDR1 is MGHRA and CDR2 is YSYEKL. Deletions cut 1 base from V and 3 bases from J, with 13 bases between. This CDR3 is CASSQVSGSSYEQYF. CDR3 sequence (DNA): TGCGCCAGCAGCCAAGTGTCGGGGTCAAGCTACGAGCAGTACTTC.

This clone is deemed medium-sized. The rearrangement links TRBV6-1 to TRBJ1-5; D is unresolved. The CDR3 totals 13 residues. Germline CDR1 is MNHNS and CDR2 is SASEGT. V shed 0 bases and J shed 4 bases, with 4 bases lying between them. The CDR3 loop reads CASSEAQNQPQHF. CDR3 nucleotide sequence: TGTGCCAGCAGTGAAGCCCAGAATCAGCCCCAGCATTTT.

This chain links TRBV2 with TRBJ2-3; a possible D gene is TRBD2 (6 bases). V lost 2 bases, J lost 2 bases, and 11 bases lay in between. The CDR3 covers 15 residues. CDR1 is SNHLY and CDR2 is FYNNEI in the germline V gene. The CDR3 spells CASSEMRDSTDTQYF. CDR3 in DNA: TGTGCCAGCAGTGAAATGCGGGACTCCACAGATACGCAGTATTTT.

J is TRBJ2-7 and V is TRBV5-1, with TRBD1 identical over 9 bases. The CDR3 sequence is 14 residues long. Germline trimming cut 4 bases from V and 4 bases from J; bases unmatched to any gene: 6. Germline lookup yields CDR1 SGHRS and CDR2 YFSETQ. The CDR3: CASSTGTGLYEQYF. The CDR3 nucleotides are TGCGCCAGCAGCACCGGGACAGGGTTATACGAGCAGTACTTC.

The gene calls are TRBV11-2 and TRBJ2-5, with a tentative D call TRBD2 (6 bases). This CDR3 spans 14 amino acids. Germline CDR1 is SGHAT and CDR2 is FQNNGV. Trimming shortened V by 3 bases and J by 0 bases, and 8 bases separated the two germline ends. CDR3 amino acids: CASSLGGYQETQYF. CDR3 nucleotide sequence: TGTGCCAGCAGCTTGGGAGGATACCAAGAGACCCAGTACTTC.

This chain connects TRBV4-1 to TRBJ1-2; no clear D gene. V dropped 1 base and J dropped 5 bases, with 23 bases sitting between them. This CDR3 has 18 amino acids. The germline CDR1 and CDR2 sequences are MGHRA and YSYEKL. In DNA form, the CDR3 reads TGCGCCAGCAGCCAAGGGCTACCCGCGGGAGGGTTAGGGTATGGCTACACCTTC. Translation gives CASSQGLPAGGLGYGYTF.